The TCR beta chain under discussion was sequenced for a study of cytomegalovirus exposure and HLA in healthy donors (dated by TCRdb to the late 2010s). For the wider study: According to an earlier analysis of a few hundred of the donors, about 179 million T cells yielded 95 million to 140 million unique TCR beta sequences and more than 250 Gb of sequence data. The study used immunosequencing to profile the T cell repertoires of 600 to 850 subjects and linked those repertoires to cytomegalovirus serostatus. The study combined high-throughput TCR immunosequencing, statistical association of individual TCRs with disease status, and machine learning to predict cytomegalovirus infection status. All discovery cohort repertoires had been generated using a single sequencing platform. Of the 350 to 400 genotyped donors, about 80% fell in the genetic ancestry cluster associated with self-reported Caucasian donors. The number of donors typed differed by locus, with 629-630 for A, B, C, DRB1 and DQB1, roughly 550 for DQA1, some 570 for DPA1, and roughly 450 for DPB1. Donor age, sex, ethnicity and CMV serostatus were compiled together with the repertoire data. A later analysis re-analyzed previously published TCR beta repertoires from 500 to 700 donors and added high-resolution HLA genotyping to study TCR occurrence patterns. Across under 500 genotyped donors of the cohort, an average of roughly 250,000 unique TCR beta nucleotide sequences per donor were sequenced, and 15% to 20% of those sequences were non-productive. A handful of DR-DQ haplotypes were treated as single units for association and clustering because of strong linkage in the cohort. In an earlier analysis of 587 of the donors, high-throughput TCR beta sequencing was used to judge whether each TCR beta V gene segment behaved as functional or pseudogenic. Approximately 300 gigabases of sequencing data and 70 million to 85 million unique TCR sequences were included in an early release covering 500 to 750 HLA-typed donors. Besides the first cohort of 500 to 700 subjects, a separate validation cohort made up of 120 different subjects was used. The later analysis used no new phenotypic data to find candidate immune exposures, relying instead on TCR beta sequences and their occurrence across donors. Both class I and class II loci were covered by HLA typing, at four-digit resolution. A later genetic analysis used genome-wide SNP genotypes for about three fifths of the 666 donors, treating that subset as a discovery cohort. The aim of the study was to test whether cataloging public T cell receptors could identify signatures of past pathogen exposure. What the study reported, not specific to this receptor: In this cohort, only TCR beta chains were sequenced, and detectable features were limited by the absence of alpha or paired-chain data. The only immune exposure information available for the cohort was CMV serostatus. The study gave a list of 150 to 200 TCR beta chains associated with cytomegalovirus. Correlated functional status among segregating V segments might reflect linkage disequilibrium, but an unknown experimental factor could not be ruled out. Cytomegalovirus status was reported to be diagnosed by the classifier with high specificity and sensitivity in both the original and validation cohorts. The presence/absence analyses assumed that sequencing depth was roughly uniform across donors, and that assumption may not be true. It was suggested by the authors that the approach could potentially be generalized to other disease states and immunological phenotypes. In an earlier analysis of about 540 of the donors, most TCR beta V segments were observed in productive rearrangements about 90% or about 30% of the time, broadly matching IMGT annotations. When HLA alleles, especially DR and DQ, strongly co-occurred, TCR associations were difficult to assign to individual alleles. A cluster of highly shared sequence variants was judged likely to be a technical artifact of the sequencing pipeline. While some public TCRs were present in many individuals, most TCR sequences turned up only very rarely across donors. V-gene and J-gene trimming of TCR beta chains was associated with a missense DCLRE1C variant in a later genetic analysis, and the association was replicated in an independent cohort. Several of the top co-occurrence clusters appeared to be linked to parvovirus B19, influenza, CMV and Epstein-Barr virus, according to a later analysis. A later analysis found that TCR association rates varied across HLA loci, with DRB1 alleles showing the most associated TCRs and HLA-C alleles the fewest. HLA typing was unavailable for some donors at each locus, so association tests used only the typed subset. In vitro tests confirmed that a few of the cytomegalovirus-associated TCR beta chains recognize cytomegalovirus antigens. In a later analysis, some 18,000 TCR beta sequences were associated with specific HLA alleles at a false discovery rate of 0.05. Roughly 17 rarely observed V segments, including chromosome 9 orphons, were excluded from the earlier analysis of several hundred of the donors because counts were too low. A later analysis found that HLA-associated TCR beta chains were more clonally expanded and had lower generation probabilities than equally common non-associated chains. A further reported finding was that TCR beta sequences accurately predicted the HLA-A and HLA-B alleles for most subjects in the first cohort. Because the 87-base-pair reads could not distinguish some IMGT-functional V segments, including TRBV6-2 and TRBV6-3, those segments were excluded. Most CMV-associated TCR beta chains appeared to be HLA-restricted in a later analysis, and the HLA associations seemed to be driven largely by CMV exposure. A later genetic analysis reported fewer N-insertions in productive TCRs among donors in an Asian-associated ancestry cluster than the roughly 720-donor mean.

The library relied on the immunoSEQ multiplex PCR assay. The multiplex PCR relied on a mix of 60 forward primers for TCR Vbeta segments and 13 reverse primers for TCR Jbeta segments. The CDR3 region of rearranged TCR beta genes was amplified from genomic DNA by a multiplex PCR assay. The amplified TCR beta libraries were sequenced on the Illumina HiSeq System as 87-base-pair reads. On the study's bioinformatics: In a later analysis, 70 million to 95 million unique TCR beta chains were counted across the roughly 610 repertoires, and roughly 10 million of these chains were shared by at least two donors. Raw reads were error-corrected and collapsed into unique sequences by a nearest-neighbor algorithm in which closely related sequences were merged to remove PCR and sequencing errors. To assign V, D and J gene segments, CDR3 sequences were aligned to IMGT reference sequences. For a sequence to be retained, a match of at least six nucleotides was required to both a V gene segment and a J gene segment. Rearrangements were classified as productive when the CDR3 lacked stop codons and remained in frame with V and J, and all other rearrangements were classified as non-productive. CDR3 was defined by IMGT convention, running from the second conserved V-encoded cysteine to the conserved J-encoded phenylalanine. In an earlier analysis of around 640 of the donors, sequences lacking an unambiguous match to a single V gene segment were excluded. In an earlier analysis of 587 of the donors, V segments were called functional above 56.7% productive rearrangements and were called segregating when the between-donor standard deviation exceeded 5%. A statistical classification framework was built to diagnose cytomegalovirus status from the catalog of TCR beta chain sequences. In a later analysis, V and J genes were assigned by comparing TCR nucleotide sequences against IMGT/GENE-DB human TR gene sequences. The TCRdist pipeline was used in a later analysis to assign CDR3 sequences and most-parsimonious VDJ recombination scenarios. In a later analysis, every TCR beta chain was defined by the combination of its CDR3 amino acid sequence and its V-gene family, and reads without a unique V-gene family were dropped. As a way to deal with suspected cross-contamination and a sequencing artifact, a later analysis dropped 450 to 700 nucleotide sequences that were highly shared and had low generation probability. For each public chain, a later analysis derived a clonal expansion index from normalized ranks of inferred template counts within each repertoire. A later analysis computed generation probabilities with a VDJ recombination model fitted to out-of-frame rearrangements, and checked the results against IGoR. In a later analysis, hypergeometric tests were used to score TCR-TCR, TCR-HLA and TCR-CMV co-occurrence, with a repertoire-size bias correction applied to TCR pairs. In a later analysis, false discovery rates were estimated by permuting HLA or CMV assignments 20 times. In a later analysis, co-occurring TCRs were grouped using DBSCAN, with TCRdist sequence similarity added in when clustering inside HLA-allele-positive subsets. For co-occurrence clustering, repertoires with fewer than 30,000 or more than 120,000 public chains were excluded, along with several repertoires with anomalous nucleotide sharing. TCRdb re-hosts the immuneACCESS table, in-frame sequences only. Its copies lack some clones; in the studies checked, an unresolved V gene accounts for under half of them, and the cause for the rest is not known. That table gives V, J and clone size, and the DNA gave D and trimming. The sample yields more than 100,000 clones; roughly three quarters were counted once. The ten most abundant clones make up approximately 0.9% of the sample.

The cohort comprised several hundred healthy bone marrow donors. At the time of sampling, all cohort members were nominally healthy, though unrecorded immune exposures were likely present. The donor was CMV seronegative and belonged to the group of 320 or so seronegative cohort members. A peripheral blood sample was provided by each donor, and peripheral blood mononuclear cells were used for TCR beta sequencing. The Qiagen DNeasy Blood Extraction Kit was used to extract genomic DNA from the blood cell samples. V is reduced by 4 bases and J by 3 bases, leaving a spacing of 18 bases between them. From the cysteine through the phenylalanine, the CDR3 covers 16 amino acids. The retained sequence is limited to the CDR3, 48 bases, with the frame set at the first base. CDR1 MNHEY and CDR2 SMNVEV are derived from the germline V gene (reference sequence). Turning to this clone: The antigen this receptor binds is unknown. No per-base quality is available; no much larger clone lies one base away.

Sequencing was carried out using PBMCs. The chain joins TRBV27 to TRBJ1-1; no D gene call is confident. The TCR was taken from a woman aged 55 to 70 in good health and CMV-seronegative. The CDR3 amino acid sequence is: CASSSDPGFEDTEAFF. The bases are TGTGCCAGCAGTTCCGACCCGGGGTTCGAGGACACTGAAGCTTTCTTT.